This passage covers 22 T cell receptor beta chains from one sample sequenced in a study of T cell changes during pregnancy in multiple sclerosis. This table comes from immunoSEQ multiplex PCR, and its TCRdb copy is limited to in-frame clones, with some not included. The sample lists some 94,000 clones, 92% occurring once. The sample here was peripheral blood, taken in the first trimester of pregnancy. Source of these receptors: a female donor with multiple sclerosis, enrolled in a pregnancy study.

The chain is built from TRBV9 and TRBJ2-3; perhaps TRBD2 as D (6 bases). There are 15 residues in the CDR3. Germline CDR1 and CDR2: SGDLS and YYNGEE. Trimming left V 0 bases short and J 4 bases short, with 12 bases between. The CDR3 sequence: CASSVAGGIPDTQYF. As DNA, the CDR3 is TGTGCCAGCAGCGTAGCTGGAGGGATCCCAGATACGCAGTATTTT. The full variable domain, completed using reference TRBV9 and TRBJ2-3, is DSGVTQTPKHLITATGQRVTLRCSPRSGDLSVYWYQQSLDQGLQFLIQYYNGEERAKGNILERFSAQQFPDLHSELNLSSLELGDSALYFCASSVAGGIPDTQYFGPGTRLTVL.

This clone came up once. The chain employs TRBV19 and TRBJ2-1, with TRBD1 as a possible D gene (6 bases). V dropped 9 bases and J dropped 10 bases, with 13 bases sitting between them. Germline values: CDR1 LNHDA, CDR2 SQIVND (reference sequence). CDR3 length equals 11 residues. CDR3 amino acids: CASTATGEQFF. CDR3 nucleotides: TGTGCCAGCACCGCGACAGGAGAGCAGTTCTTC. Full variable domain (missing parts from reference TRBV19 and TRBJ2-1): DGGITQSPKYLFRKEGQNVTLSCEQNLNHDAMYWYRQDPGQGLRLIYYSQIVNDFQKGDIAEGYSVSREKKESFPLTVTSAQKNPTAFYLCASTATGEQFFGPGTRLTVL.

The CDR3 loop is CASSMTSTDTQYF. Written as DNA, the CDR3 is TGTGCCAGTAGTATGACTAGCACAGATACGCAGTATTTT. The genes are TRBV19 and TRBJ2-3; D remains unclear. This CDR3 has 13 amino acids. V gave up 3 bases and J gave up 0 bases, with 4 bases separating them. Germline V lookup: CDR1 LNHDA, CDR2 SQIVND (reference sequence). Drawing the rest from reference TRBV19 and TRBJ2-3, the complete variable domain is DGGITQSPKYLFRKEGQNVTLSCEQNLNHDAMYWYRQDPGQGLRLIYYSQIVNDFQKGDIAEGYSVSREKKESFPLTVTSAQKNPTAFYLCASSMTSTDTQYFGPGTRLTVL.

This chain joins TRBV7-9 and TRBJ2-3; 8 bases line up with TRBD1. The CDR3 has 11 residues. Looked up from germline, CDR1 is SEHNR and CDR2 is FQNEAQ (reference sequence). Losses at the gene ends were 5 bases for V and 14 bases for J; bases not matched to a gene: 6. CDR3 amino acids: CASSRGQGWYF. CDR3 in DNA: TGTGCCAGCAGCCGAGGACAGGGTTGGTATTTT.

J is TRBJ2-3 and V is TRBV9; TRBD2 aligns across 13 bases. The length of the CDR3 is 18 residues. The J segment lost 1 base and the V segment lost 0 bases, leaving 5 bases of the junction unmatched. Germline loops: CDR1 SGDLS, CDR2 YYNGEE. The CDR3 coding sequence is TGTGCCAGCAGCGTAGGGACTAGCGGGAGCTGGGGCACAGATACGCAGTATTTT. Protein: CASSVGTSGSWGTDTQYF.

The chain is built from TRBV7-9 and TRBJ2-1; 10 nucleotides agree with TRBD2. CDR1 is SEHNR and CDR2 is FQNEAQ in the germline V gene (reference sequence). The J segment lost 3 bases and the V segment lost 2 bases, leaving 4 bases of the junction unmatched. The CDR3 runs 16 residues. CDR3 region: CASSLTSGNLYNEQFF. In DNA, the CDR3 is TGTGCCAGCAGCTTAACTAGCGGGAACCTCTACAATGAGCAGTTCTTC. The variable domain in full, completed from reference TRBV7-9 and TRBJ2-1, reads DTGVSQNPRHKITKRGQNVTFRCDPISEHNRLYWYRQTLGQGPEFLTYFQNEAQLEKSRLLSDRFSAERPKGSFSTLEIQRTEQGDSAMYLCASSLTSGNLYNEQFFGPGTRLTVL.

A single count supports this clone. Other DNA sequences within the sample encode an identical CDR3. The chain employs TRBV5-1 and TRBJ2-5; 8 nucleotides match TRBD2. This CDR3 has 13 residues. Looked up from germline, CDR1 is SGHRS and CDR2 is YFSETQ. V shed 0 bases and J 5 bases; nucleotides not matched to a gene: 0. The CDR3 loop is CASSLAGGETQYF. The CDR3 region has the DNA TGCGCCAGCAGCTTGGCGGGAGGGGAGACCCAGTACTTC.

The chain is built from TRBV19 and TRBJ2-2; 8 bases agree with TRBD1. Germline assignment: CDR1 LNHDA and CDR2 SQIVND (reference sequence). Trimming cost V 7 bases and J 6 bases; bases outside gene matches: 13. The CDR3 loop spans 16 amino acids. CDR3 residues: CASISTGALRAGELFF. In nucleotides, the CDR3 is TGTGCCAGTATATCGACAGGGGCCCTAAGGGCCGGGGAGCTGTTTTTT. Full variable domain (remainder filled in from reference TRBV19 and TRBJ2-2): DGGITQSPKYLFRKEGQNVTLSCEQNLNHDAMYWYRQDPGQGLRLIYYSQIVNDFQKGDIAEGYSVSREKKESFPLTVTSAQKNPTAFYLCASISTGALRAGELFFGEGSRLTVL.

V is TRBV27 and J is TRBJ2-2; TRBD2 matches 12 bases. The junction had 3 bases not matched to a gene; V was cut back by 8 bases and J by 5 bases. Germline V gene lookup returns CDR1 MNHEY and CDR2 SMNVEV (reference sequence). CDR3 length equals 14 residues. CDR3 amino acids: CASFGLAGTGELFF. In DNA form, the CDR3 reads TGTGCCAGCTTCGGACTAGCGGGAACCGGGGAGCTGTTTTTT.

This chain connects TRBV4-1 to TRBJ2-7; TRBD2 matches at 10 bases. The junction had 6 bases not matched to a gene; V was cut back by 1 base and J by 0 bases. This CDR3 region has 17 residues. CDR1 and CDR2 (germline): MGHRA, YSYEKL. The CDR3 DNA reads TGCGCCAGCAGCCAAGCACTAGCGGGGTTCAGCTCCTACGAGCAGTACTTC. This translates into CASSQALAGFSSYEQYF.

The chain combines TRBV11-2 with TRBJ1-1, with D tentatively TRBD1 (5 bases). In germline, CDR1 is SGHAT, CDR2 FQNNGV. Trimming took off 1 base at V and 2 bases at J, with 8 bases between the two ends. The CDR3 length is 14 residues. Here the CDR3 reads CASSLVGLNTEAFF. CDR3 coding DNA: TGTGCCAGCAGCTTAGTGGGACTTAACACTGAAGCTTTCTTT.

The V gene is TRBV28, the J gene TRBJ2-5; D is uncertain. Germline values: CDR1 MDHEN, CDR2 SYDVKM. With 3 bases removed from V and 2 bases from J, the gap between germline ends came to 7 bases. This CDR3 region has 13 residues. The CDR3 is CASSFDFQETQYF. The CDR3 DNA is TGTGCCAGCAGTTTCGACTTTCAAGAGACCCAGTACTTC.

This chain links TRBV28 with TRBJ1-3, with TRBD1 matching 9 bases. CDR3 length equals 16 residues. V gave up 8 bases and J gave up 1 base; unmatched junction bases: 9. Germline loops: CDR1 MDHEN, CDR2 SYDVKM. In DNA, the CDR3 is TGTGCCAGCCGACCATGGACAGGGGAATCTGGAAACACCATATATTTT. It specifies CASRPWTGESGNTIYF.

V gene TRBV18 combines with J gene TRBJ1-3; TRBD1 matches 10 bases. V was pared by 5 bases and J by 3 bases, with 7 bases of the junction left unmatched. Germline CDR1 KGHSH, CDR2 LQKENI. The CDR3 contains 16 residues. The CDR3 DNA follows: TGTGCCAGCTCATCCACCGGGACAGGGGTTGGAAACACCATATATTTT. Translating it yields CASSSTGTGVGNTIYF.

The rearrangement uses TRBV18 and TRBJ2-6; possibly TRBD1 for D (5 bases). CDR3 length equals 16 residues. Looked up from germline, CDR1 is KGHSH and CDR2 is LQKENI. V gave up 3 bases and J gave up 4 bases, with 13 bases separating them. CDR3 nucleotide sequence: TGTGCCAGCTCACCGGACACATCTTTCGGGGCCAACGTCCTGACTTTC. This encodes CASSPDTSFGANVLTF.

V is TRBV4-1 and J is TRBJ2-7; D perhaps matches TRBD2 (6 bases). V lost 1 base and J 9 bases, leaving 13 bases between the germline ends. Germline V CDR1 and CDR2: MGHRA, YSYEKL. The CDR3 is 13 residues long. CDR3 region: CASSQVGLVGQYF. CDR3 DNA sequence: TGCGCCAGCAGCCAAGTGGGACTCGTGGGGCAGTACTTC.

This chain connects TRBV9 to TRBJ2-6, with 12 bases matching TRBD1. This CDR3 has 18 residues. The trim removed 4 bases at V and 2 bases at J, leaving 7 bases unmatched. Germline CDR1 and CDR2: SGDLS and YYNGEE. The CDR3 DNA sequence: TGTGCCAGCAGCTCCCGGGACAGGGGGCCTACTGGGGCCAACGTCCTGACTTTC. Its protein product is CASSSRDRGPTGANVLTF.

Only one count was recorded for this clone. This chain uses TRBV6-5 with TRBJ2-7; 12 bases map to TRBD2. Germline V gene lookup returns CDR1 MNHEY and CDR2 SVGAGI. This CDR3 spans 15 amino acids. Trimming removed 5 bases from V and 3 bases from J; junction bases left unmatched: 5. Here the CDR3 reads CASSPSGRAGYEQYF. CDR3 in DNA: TGTGCCAGCAGTCCTAGCGGGAGGGCCGGCTACGAGCAGTACTTC.

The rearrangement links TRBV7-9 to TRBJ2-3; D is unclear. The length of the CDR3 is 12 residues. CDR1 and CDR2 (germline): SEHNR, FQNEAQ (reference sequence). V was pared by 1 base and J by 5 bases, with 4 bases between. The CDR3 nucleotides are TGTGCCAGCAGCTTAGGACTAGATACGCAGTATTTT. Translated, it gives CASSLGLDTQYF.

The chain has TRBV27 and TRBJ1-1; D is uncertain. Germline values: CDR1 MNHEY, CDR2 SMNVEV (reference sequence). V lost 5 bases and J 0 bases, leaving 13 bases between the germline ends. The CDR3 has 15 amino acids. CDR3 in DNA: TGTGCCAGCAGTGCCTCCCAAACAGTGAACACTGAAGCTTTCTTT. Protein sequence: CASSASQTVNTEAFF.

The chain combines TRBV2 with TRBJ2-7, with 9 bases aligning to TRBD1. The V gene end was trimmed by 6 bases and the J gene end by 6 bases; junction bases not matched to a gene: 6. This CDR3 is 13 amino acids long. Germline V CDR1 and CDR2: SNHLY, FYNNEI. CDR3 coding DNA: TGTGCCAGCAGGTCGGACAGGGGTACCGAGCAGTACTTC. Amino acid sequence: CASRSDRGTEQYF.

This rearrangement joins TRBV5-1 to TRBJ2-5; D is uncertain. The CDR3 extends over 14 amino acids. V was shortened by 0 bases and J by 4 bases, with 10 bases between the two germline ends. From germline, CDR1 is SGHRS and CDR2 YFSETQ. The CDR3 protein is CASSLAPPPETQYF. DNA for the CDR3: TGCGCCAGCAGCTTGGCCCCTCCCCCAGAGACCCAGTACTTC.